This is a list of T cell receptor beta chains from one sample in a study of T cell responses to AZD1222 COVID-19 vaccine. Sequenced by immunoSEQ multiplex PCR; TCRdb stores in-frame clones only, minus some. This table holds 90,000 to 150,000 clones, roughly 90% found once. Sequenced here: peripheral blood, sampled 28 days after the second dose of the MenACWY control vaccine. All receptors come from an adult who received the MenACWY meningococcal vaccine as a control. The CDR3 runs from the conserved cysteine through the conserved F or W. Fields, in order: clone size, J gene, D gene, CDR3 length, V gene, CDR3 DNA, CDR3 protein. A D gene is named only where the DNA matches it firmly. Size values are once, few and many counts, or a class for expanded clones, and some rows have none.

>-|TRBJ1-2|-|12|TRBV4-1
TGCGCCAGCAGCCACGGGTCCTTACTCTACACCTTC
CASSHGSLLYTF
>-|TRBJ2-5|-|13|TRBV30
TGTGCCTGGAGAGAGCCCCTGCGGGAGACCCAGTACTTC
CAWREPLRETQYF
>-|TRBJ1-6|TRBD1|14|TRBV15
TGTGCCACCAGCAGTGGACAGGGCAATTCACCCCTCCACTTT
CATSSGQGNSPLHF
>-|TRBJ2-1|-|15|TRBV11-2
TGTGCCAGCAGCATAGCGTCGTTGGGGGGCAATGAGCAGTTCTTC
CASSIASLGGNEQFF
>-|TRBJ2-4|TRBD2|13|TRBV2
TGTGCCAGCAAAGCGGGAGGGCAGGGTATTCAGTACTTC
CASKAGGQGIQYF
>-|TRBJ2-1|-|17|TRBV7-9
TGTGCCAGCAGCACCCGGAGGACAGACAGCTCCTACAATGAGCAGTTCTTC
CASSTRRTDSSYNEQFF
>few|TRBJ2-7|-|13|TRBV13
TGTGCCAGCAGCGCGACAGTTTCCTACGAGCAGTACTTC
CASSATVSYEQYF
>-|TRBJ2-5|-|14|TRBV19
TGTGCCAGTAGTATCGGACAAAACCAAGAGACCCAGTACTTC
CASSIGQNQETQYF
>once|TRBJ1-1|-|15|TRBV7-2
TGTGCCAGCAGCTCCGCCTCTATTAGGAACACTGAAGCTTTCTTT
CASSSASIRNTEAFF
>few|TRBJ2-7|-|14|TRBV6-2/TRBV6-3
TGTGCCAGCAGTTCCCGTGGCGGCAACTACGAGCAGTACTTC
CASSSRGGNYEQYF
>-|TRBJ2-3|TRBD2|16|TRBV18
TGTGCCAGCTCACCTTCACTAGCGGGATTCACAGATACGCAGTATTTT
CASSPSLAGFTDTQYF
>-|TRBJ1-5|-|15|TRBV4-1
TGCGCCAGCAGCCAAGTGTACGGGGCCGGTCAGCCCCAGCATTTT
CASSQVYGAGQPQHF
>-|TRBJ1-5|-|16|TRBV27
TGTGCCAGCAGTTTGGAGGGACTCCCTAGGAGTCAGCCCCAGCATTTT
CASSLEGLPRSQPQHF
>-|TRBJ1-5|-|13|TRBV12-3/TRBV12-4
TGTGCCAGCGGACGAATGGGGGACCAGCCCCAGCATTTT
CASGRMGDQPQHF
>-|TRBJ2-3|-|13|TRBV6-5
TGTGCCAGCAGGGTAGAAGGGGATTATACGCAGTATTTT
CASRVEGDYTQYF
>-|TRBJ2-2|-|18|TRBV3-1/TRBV3-2
TGTGCCAGCAGCCAAGATCGATTCGGGACACCGAACACCGGGGAGCTGTTTTTT
CASSQDRFGTPNTGELFF
>-|TRBJ2-7|TRBD2|17|TRBV30
TGTGCCTGGAGTGTAACTAGCGGGAGTAGTGGGTTTTACGAGCAGTACTTC
CAWSVTSGSSGFYEQYF
>-|TRBJ1-3|-|14|TRBV28
TGTGCCAGCAAAGTGGCAGGGAACGAAAACACCATATATTTT
CASKVAGNENTIYF
>-|TRBJ1-2|-|13|TRBV6-4
TGTGCCAGCAGTGATTCGGCAGCTTATGGCTACACCTTC
CASSDSAAYGYTF
>once|TRBJ1-6|-|14|TRBV27
TGTGCCAGCACCCGCCTAGGGGAAAATTCACCCCTCCACTTT
CASTRLGENSPLHF
>once|TRBJ2-7|-|12|TRBV14
TGTGCCAGCAGCCCGAAAGGGTTCGAGCAGTACTTC
CASSPKGFEQYF
>few|TRBJ2-2|TRBD2|13|TRBV27
TGTGCCAGCAGTTGGGGACTAGCCGGGGAGCTGTTTTTT
CASSWGLAGELFF
>-|TRBJ2-5|-|19|TRBV7-3
TGTGCCAGCAGCTTAAACTCACCCTGGACACCATCACACCAAGAGACCCAGTACTTC
CASSLNSPWTPSHQETQYF
>once|TRBJ1-4|-|15|TRBV7-8
TGTGCCAGCAGCTTACGGGAACCAACTAATGAAAAACTGTTTTTT
CASSLREPTNEKLFF
>-|TRBJ1-5|-|18|TRBV4-2
TGTGCCAGCAGCCAAGCGGTGGGCGCTACGGGTGACAATCAGCCCCAGCATTTT
CASSQAVGATGDNQPQHF
>-|TRBJ2-1|-|15|TRBV4-1
TGCGCCAGCAGCCAAGACGACCCGCGGGACAATGAGCAGTTCTTC
CASSQDDPRDNEQFF
>-|TRBJ2-1|TRBD2|18|TRBV3-1/TRBV3-2
TGTGCCAGCAGCCAAACCGGTCTAGCGGGAGTATGGTCGGATGAGCAGTTCTTC
CASSQTGLAGVWSDEQFF
>-|TRBJ1-1|-|13|TRBV28
TGTGCCAGCGACTTGGCAGGGCGGGCTGAAGCTTTCTTT
CASDLAGRAEAFF
>-|TRBJ1-4|-|13|TRBV11-2
TGTGCCAGCAGCTTAGACGTCAGAGACCCAGCATTTTTT
CASSLDVRDPAFF
>-|TRBJ1-4|-|13|TRBV30
TGTGCCTGGAATGGTCAGTTGGAAGAAAAACTGTTTTTT
CAWNGQLEEKLFF
>-|TRBJ1-6|-|16|TRBV5-5
TGTGCCAGCAGCTTGGCCAGTAGCTCCTATAATTCACCCCTCCACTTT
CASSLASSSYNSPLHF
>-|TRBJ2-7|-|15|TRBV7-6
TGTGCCAGCAGCTTATCGGGGCAGGACATCTACGAGCAGTACTTC
CASSLSGQDIYEQYF
>-|TRBJ2-5|TRBD2|15|TRBV30
TGTGCCTGGAGTGTACTAGCGGGAGGGAAAGAGACCCAGTACTTC
CAWSVLAGGKETQYF
>-|TRBJ2-1|TRBD2|19|TRBV18
TGTGCCAGCTCACGGCTCGGGACTAGCGGCGCGAGCTCCTACAATGAGCAGTTCTTC
CASSRLGTSGASSYNEQFF
>-|TRBJ2-2|TRBD1|15|TRBV6-5
TGTGCCAGCAGTCCCGACAGGGGCTACACCGGGGAGCTGTTTTTT
CASSPDRGYTGELFF
>-|TRBJ1-4|-|15|TRBV5-5
TGTGCCAGCAGCTTGTATGACAGGAAGACTGAAAAACTGTTTTTT
CASSLYDRKTEKLFF
>-|TRBJ1-1|TRBD1|18|TRBV7-2
TGTGCCAGCAGCTTAGCGAGGCTACAGGGGTCTCAGAACACTGAAGCTTTCTTT
CASSLARLQGSQNTEAFF
>-|TRBJ2-2|-|13|TRBV9
TGTGCCAGCAGCGGTAGGAACACCGGGGAGCTGTTTTTT
CASSGRNTGELFF
>once|TRBJ2-7|TRBD2|15|TRBV18
TGTGCCAGCTCACCCCCCGGACTAGCCTCCTACGAGCAGTACTTC
CASSPPGLASYEQYF
>once|TRBJ2-5|TRBD2|16|TRBV7-8
TGTGCAACCCGGACTAGCGGGAACATTTACCAAGAGACCCAGTACTTC
CATRTSGNIYQETQYF
>-|TRBJ1-2|-|12|TRBV28
TGTGCGGAGGGGGGGCGCGGGTATGGCTACACCTTC
CAEGGRGYGYTF
>-|TRBJ2-1|-|15|TRBV11-2
TGTGCCAGCAGCCAAAGTACCGTGGGTGTCAATGAGCAGTTCTTC
CASSQSTVGVNEQFF
>-|TRBJ2-4|TRBD2|15|TRBV10-2
TGCGCCAGCAGTGATGTCGGGGGGGGGCGAAACATTCAGTACTTC
CASSDVGGGRNIQYF
>-|TRBJ2-2|TRBD2|15|TRBV7-3
TGTGCCAGCAGCCCCGGACTAGCGGCCACCGGGGAGCTGTTTTTT
CASSPGLAATGELFF
>-|TRBJ2-7|-|13|TRBV5-6
TGTGCCAGCAGCTTGGTGTCCGGGGGCGAGCAGTACTTC
CASSLVSGGEQYF